The T cell receptor (beta chain) under discussion was sequenced for a study of T cells in Graves' hyperthyroidism and ophthalmopathy. Newly diagnosed hyperthyroidism, duration under 2 months, in patients aged 18 to 65. Exclusion followed for patients with uncontrolled infection, other autoimmune disease, pregnancy or lactation. Between the trimmed V and J ends, which lost 4 bases and 1 base, there was a span of 7 bases. Germline lookup yields CDR1 SQVTM and CDR2 ANQGSEA. CDR3 length: 12 amino acids. Overall study findings and caveats: Blood also carried most thyroid clonotypes expanded above 0.001.

RNA transcripts were the template for amplifying TCR beta CDR3 regions. In the first-round RT-PCR of the TCR CDR3, the HTBI primer set was used. TCRdb reprocessed the multiplex PCR reads via MiXCR and lists one record per CDR3 protein. The sample lists 250,000 to 300,000 distinct CDR3 sequences; less than 15% were seen once. In this sample, this clonotype turned up many times. Antigen specificity is unknown. The receptor was isolated from a woman aged 40 to 50 with Graves' hyperthyroidism that later progressed to Graves' ophthalmopathy. Sequenced input: blood. The rearrangement links TRBV29-1 to TRBJ1-1; no reliable D call. The CDR3 sequence is CSVVAGNTEAFF. The CDR3 DNA is TGCAGCGTTGTCGCAGGGAACACTGAAGCTTTCTTT.